Below, 4 T cell receptor beta chains from the same sample are listed, as sequenced in a study of beta chain features in type 1 diabetes. Every bit of the isolated RNA underwent reverse transcription, so sequencing read expressed TCRB transcripts. The assay was immunoSEQ multiplex PCR, and TCRdb's table has in-frame clones only and misses some. The data show about 340,000 clones, roughly 8% seen once. Sequences were obtained from central memory CD4+ T cells from blood. The source of these receptors is a woman aged 18-29 years in good health.

This chain connects TRBV5-4 to TRBJ2-1, with 7 nucleotides matching TRBD2. This CDR3 spans 14 amino acids. Germline CDR1 and CDR2: SGHNT and YYREEE (reference sequence). J lost 13 bases, V lost 0 bases, and 10 bases had no gene match. As DNA, the CDR3 is TGTGCCAGCAGCTTGGACCGGGACTATCCTCCCCAGTTCTTC. Encoded protein: CASSLDRDYPPQFF.

The chain combines TRBV7-9 with TRBJ2-3, with D uncertain. The CDR3 extends over 14 amino acids. V was cut by 3 bases and J by 0 bases, with 7 bases left in between. Germline values: CDR1 SEHNR, CDR2 FQNEAQ (reference sequence). The CDR3 here is CASSFGYSTDTQYF. As DNA, the CDR3 is TGTGCCAGCAGCTTCGGATACAGCACAGATACGCAGTATTTT.

Regarding this clone: A read error may be the cause here, since a much bigger clone is one base away. The chain links TRBV7-2 to TRBJ2-7; possible D gene TRBD2, 6 bases. CDR1 and CDR2 from the germline V gene are SGHTA and FQGNSA. The CDR3 covers 13 residues. V lost 5 bases to trimming and J lost 7 bases, with 15 bases between them. CDR3 amino acids: CASSTLGRREQYF. CDR3 in DNA: TGTGCCAGCAGCACCCTAGGGAGGCGGGAGCAGTACTTC. The whole variable domain, remainder taken from reference TRBV7-2 and TRBJ2-7, is GAGVSQSPSNKVTEKGKDVELRCDPISGHTALYWYRQSLGQGLEFLIYFQGNSAPDKSGLPSDRFSAERTGGSVSTLTIQRTQQEDSAVYLCASSTLGRREQYFGPGTRLTVT.

The rearrangement uses TRBV2 and TRBJ1-5, with 8 bases matching TRBD1. This CDR3 is built from 13 residues. The junction had 3 bases not matched to a gene; V was cut back by 6 bases and J by 5 bases. Per germline, CDR1 SNHLY and CDR2 FYNNEI. The DNA for the CDR3 is TGTGCCAGCAGCAGGGGGCGCGATCAGCCCCAGCATTTT. Translation gives CASSRGRDQPQHF.